This T cell receptor beta chain comes out of a study of regulatory T cells in long-lasting Graves disease. Overall study findings and caveats: Newly diagnosed patients had higher TCR diversity than persistent Graves' patients did. Gene preferences differed: TRBV28, TRBJ1-2, TRBJ2-5 in persistent cases.

This clonotype was recorded at least ten times. No antigen is known for it. The junction departs from germline at one end; a sequencing error may be responsible. CDR3 length equals 12 residues. Germline V gene data show CDR1 as LGHDT and CDR2 as YNNKEL (reference sequence). Researchers made TCR beta libraries by using iRepertoire HTBI primers and running Arm-PCR on CDR3 regions. Using its own MiXCR run on the multiplex PCR reads, TCRdb lists one record per CDR3 protein. Of roughly 400,000 distinct CDR3 sequences in the sample, roughly 21% were seen once. Documented time point: persistent/refractory GD, antithyroid drugs over 5 years with positive TRAb. RNA extracted from PBMCs served as the sequencing template. Criteria from the American Thyroid Association guidelines were applied to diagnose Graves' disease.

This clonotype was obtained from a female donor with Graves disease. The specimen was peripheral blood mononuclear cells (PBMCs), collected when the disease was refractory, from a patient treated with antithyroid drugs. The genes are TRBV3-1 and TRBJ2-4, with D perhaps matching TRBD2 (6 bases). CDR3 DNA: TGTGCCAGCAGCCAAGATCGGGGGACCCCCCGCTTC. Its protein is CASSQDRGTPRF.